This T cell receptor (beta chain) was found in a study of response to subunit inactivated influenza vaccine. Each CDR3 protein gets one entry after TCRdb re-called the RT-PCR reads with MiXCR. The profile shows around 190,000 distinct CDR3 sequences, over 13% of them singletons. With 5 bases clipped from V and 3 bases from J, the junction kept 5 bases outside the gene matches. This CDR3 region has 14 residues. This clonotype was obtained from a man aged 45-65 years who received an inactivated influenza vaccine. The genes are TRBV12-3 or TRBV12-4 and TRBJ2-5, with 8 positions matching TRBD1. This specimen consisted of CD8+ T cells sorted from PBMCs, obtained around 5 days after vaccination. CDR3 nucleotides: TGTGCCAGCAGTCCCGAGGGACAGGAAGAGACCCAGTACTTC. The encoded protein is CASSPEGQEETQYF.